Below, one T cell receptor beta chain is given with its context. The sample comes from a study of metastatic and nonmetastatic thyroid tumors. Germline-derived CDR1 and CDR2 are MGHRA and YSYEKL. The CDR3 is made up of 14 amino acids. V lost 2 bases to trimming and J lost 7 bases; unmatched junction nucleotides: 5. TCRdb re-clonotyped the PCR reads through MiXCR. The top ten clones hold roughly 5.5% of a sample with tens of thousands of clones, 25% to 30% of them seen once. Prior to thyroid surgery, none of the patients had received any treatment. This sequence was found in a female donor with papillary thyroid cancer or a benign thyroid nodule (not recorded which). Some clones in this sample may be carry-over from other donors' samples. The chain links TRBV4-1 to TRBJ1-2, with 9 bases fitting TRBD1. The sample consisted of tumor tissue. For the CDR3, the DNA is TGCGCCAGCAGCCAACTGGACAGGGGAGGTGGCTACACCTTC. The encoded protein is CASSQLDRGGGYTF.